This T cell receptor (beta chain) was observed in a study of blood T cell repertoires in COVID-19. The CDR3 loop spans 19 amino acids. Per germline, CDR1 LNHDA and CDR2 SQIVND (reference sequence). V lost 4 bases to trimming and J lost 4 bases; unmatched junction nucleotides: 19. Per the study methods: For nucleated cells, counts were estimated from reference gene primer amplification. The data were produced by immunoSEQ multiplex PCR, yet TCRdb's version contains in-frame clones alone and is incomplete. The DNA was the basis for D and trimming; V, J and clone size are from that table. The sample holds approximately 400,000 clones, about nine tenths seen once.

What was sequenced was peripheral blood. V and J are TRBV19 and TRBJ1-5; 7 bases are a match to TRBD1. This clonotype originated in a woman between 45 and 60 years old with COVID-19, enrolled during active disease. The CDR3 nucleotides read TGTGCCAGTAGTAGGTTCCCCCTCACCGGGACAGACCTTAATCAGCCCCAGCATTTT. Protein: CASSRFPLTGTDLNQPQHF.